Presented here are 10 T cell receptor beta chains from one specimen sequenced in a study of patients and donors after allogeneic stem cell transplantation. From the RT-PCR reads, TCRdb called clonotypes with MiXCR, one entry per CDR3 protein. This sample has some 960,000 distinct CDR3 sequences, with about a sixth found just once. Material: blood, either unsorted or a sorted T cell fraction (not recorded which). These receptors all stem from a human donor who was either an allogeneic HSCT recipient or a stem cell or donor lymphocyte infusion donor (not recorded which). It is not recorded whose cells these are; they may come from a transplant donor.

This rearrangement joins TRBV20-1 to TRBJ2-5; D could derive from TRBD1 or TRBD2 (5 bases each). Trimming took off 3 bases at V and 0 bases at J, with 14 bases between the two ends. Germline V CDR1 and CDR2: DFQATT, SNEGSKA (reference sequence). The CDR3 is 15 residues long. The CDR3 DNA follows: TGCAGTGCTAGTCTGCCGGGGCAGTACCAAGAGACCCAGTACTTC. Translating gives CSASLPGQYQETQYF.

This clonotype was counted only a few times. V gene TRBV12-3 or TRBV12-4 combines with J gene TRBJ1-1, with unresolved D. V was pared by 4 bases and J by 8 bases, with 11 bases between. There are 12 residues in the CDR3. The CDR3 sequence is CASSYWIGEAFF. CDR3 sequence (DNA): TGTGCCAGCAGTTACTGGATAGGGGAAGCTTTCTTT.

The gene calls are TRBV5-1 and TRBJ1-1, with a weak D call TRBD1 (5 bases). The length of the CDR3 is 16 residues. V was clipped by 4 bases and J by 3 bases, with 19 bases between them. The germline gives CDR1 SGHRS, CDR2 YFSETQ. The CDR3 protein is CASSLGPTLGDTEAFF. As DNA, the CDR3 is TGCGCCAGCAGCCTCGGGCCAACCTTAGGGGACACTGAAGCTTTCTTT. Using reference TRBV5-1 and TRBJ1-1 for the parts outside the CDR3, the full variable domain is KAGVTQTPRYLIKTRGQQVTLSCSPISGHRSVSWYQQTPGQGLQFLFEYFSETQRNKGNFPGRFSGRQFSNSRSEMNVSTLELGDSALYLCASSLGPTLGDTEAFFGQGTRLTVV.

V usage is TRBV28 and J usage is TRBJ2-5; the D is unclear. The CDR3 length is 14 residues. V was clipped by 1 base and J by 4 bases, with 10 bases between them. Germline V gene sequence: CDR1 MDHEN, CDR2 SYDVKM. CDR3 protein: CASSLSLGRETQYF. The CDR3 DNA reads as TGTGCCAGCAGTTTATCTCTTGGTAGAGAGACCCAGTACTTC.

This chain joins TRBV3-1 and TRBJ2-3; no firm D call. The CDR3 totals 13 residues. Trimming left V 3 bases short and J 4 bases short, with 8 bases between. The germline V gene encodes CDR1 LGHDT and CDR2 YNNKEL (reference sequence). CDR3 protein: CASSHYQSDTQYF. CDR3 nucleotide sequence: TGTGCCAGCAGCCATTACCAGTCAGATACGCAGTATTTT.

The gene calls are TRBV20-1 and TRBJ2-7; 8 bases line up with TRBD1. Germline trimming cut 0 bases from V and 5 bases from J; bases unmatched to any gene: 9. The germline gives CDR1 DFQATT, CDR2 SNEGSKA (reference sequence). This CDR3 is 15 amino acids long. The CDR3: CSARDLAGGTHEQYF. The CDR3 bases are TGCAGTGCTAGAGATTTGGCAGGGGGCACCCACGAGCAGTACTTC.

The chain combines TRBV2 with TRBJ2-1, with D hard to call. Germline CDR1 is SNHLY and CDR2 is FYNNEI. Trimming took off 4 bases at V and 0 bases at J, with 7 bases between the two ends. This CDR3 is built from 14 residues. CDR3 amino acids: CASSATVSYNEQFF. Here the CDR3 DNA reads TGTGCCAGCAGTGCCACAGTCTCCTACAATGAGCAGTTCTTC.

This rearrangement joins TRBV7-3 to TRBJ2-1; the D gene is possibly TRBD2 (6 bases). The CDR3 spans 15 residues. Germline values: CDR1 SGHTA, CDR2 FQGTGA. Trimming removed 2 bases at V and 3 bases at J, with 11 bases between. The chain's CDR3 is CASSLQARGYNEQFF. The CDR3 bases are TGTGCCAGCAGCTTACAGGCGCGGGGCTACAATGAGCAGTTCTTC.

This clonotype was counted only a few times. This chain connects TRBV4-1 to TRBJ2-3; D is unresolved. There are 11 residues in the CDR3. The V end was cut by 3 bases, the J end by 6 bases, with 4 bases between. Germline CDR1 MGHRA, CDR2 YSYEKL. CDR3 nucleotides: TGCGCCAGCAGCCAGTGGGATACGCAGTATTTT. This encodes CASSQWDTQYF.

This clonotype was seen only a few times. The rearrangement joins TRBV5-1 to TRBJ1-2; D ambiguous. The V and J ends lost 0 bases and 4 bases respectively, with 13 bases between them. This CDR3 comprises 15 residues. Germline V gene sequence: CDR1 SGHRS, CDR2 YFSETQ. CDR3 bases: TGCGCCAGCAGCTTGGCCGAGGGAATTGGCTATGGCTACACCTTC. Its translation: CASSLAEGIGYGYTF.